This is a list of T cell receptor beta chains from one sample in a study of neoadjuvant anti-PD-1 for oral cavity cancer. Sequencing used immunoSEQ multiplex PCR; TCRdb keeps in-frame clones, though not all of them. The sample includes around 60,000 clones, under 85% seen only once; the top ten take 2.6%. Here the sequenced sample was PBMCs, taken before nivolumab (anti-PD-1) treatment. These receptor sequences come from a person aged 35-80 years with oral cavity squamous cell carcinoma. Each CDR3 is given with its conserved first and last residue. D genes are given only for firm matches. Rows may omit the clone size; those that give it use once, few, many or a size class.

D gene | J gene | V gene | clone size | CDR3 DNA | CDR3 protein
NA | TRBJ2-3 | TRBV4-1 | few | TGCGCCAGCAGTTACGGCCAAATCCCCACAGATACGCAGTATTTT | CASSYGQIPTDTQYF
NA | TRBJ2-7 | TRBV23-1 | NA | TGCGCCAGCAGTCAAGGGGTCCTCTACGAGCAGTACTTC | CASSQGVLYEQYF
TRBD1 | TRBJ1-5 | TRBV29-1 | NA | TGCAGCGTAGGACAGGGGATCGGAGGTCGCAATCAGCCCCAGCATTTT | CSVGQGIGGRNQPQHF
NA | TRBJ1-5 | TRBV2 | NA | TGTGCCAGCAGTGAAGGTTATAATCAGCCCCAGCATTTT | CASSEGYNQPQHF
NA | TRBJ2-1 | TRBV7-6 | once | TGTGCCAGCAGCCCCCCTCGACAAGGTTTCTCCTACAATGAGCAGTTCTTC | CASSPPRQGFSYNEQFF
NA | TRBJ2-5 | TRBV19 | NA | TGTGCCAGTAGTCCCCAAGCGAGGGAGACCCAGTACTTC | CASSPQARETQYF
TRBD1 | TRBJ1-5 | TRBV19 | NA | TGTGCCAGTAGTGGGACAGGTAATCAGCCCCAGCATTTT | CASSGTGNQPQHF
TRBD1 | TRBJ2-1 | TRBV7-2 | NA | TGTGCCAGCAGCTTGGACAGGGGAGCATACAATGAGCAGTTCTTC | CASSLDRGAYNEQFF
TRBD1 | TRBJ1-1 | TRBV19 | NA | TGTGCCAGTAGTTCACCGGGACAGGGGAACACTGAAGCTTTCTTT | CASSSPGQGNTEAFF
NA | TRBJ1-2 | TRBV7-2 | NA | TGTGCCAGCAGCTTACGGCTAGGGGAGGGGTCCTATGGCTACACCTTC | CASSLRLGEGSYGYTF
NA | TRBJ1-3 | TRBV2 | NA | TGTGCCAGCTGTTCTCAAGCGGCTAACTCTGGAAACACCATATATTTT | CASCSQAANSGNTIYF
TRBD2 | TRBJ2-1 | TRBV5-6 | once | TGTGCCAGCAGCCTCCTTAGCGGGGGGGCACATGAGCAGTTCTTC | CASSLLSGGAHEQFF
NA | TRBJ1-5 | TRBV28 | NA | TGTGCCAGCAATACCCCCGGGCAGAATCAGCCCCAGCATTTT | CASNTPGQNQPQHF
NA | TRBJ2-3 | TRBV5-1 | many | TGCGCCAGCAGCCCCCGGGACACCTTCACAGATACGCAGTATTTT | CASSPRDTFTDTQYF
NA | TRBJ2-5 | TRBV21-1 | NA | TGTGCCAGCAGCAAAATCCCTAGGGTCTTTCAAGAGACCCAGTACTTC | CASSKIPRVFQETQYF
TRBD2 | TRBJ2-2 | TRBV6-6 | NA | TGTGCCAGCAGTTCCGGGACTAGCGTCCCGACCGGGGAGCTGTTTTTT | CASSSGTSVPTGELFF
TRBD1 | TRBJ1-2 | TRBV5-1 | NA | TGCGCCAGCAGCTTGGACGGACAGGGGGCGTATGGCTACACCTTC | CASSLDGQGAYGYTF
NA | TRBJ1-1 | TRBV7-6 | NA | TGTGCCAGCAGCTTACGAAGGTCTGGGACTGAAGCTTTCTTT | CASSLRRSGTEAFF
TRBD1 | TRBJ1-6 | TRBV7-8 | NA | TGTGCCAGCAGCTTAGCGAGGGGGCTCCTTGAAACACCCCTCCACTTT | CASSLARGLLETPLHF
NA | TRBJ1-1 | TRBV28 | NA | TGTGCCAGCAGGGAAGTTGAAGCTTTCTTT | CASREVEAFF
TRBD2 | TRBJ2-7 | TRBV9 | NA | TGTGCCAGCAGCGTAGGCGGGGGACCCGCTTACGAGCAGTACTTC | CASSVGGGPAYEQYF
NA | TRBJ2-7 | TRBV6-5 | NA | TGTGCCAGCAGTTACTCCCTTGCCTTCACCTACGAGCAGTACTTC | CASSYSLAFTYEQYF
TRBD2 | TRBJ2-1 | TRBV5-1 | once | TGCGCCAGCAGCAGGACTAGCGGGTCCTCCTACAATGAGCAGTTCTTC | CASSRTSGSSYNEQFF
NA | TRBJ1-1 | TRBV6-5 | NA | TGTGCCAGCAGTAGGATAGGGTTGGAACATGGAGCTTTCTTT | CASSRIGLEHGAFF
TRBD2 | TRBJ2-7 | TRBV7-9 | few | TGTGCCAGCAGTGAAGCGGGAGGGCGGCTCGAGCAGTACTTC | CASSEAGGRLEQYF
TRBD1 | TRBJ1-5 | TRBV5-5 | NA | TGTGCCAGCAGCTTGAAGGGGGCGGGAGATCAGCCCCAGCATTTT | CASSLKGAGDQPQHF
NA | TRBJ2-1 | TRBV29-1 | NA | TGCAGCGTTGTCTGGGCGGCTGATGAGCAGTTCTTC | CSVVWAADEQFF
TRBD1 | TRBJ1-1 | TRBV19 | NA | TGTGCCAGTAGTTACAGGGGGCGGGGGACTGAAGCTTTCTTT | CASSYRGRGTEAFF
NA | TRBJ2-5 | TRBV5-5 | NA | TGTGCCAGCAGCTCCTCCGCCCGGGGAGAGACCCAGTACTTC | CASSSSARGETQYF
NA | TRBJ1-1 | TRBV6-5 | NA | TGTGCCAGCAGTTACGGACCTGAAGCTTTCTTT | CASSYGPEAFF
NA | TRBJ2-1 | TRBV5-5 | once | TGTGCCAGCAGCTTGAATCCTAGCCCGTACAATGAGCAGTTCTTC | CASSLNPSPYNEQFF
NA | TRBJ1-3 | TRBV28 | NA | TGTGTAGTAAGCTCTGGAAACACCATATATTTT | CVVSSGNTIYF
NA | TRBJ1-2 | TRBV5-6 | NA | TGTGCCAGCAGCTTGTCAGTTTATGGCTACACCTTC | CASSLSVYGYTF
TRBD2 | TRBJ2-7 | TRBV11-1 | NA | TGTGCCAGTAGGACTAGCGGGGGGTCCGAGCAGTACTTC | CASRTSGGSEQYF
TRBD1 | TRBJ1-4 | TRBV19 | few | TGTGCCAGTAGTATTTTCCGGAGGACAGGGGGGAATGAAAAACTGTTTTTT | CASSIFRRTGGNEKLFF
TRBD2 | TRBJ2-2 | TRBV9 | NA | TGTGCCAGCAGCGCTTCGACTAGCGCCGCACTAAACACCGGGGAGCTGTTTTTT | CASSASTSAALNTGELFF
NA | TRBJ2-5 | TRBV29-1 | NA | TGCAGCGTTAAAAACGGAGAGACCCAGTACTTC | CSVKNGETQYF
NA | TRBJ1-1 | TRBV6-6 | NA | TGTGCCAGCAGTTACGCGGTGAACACTGAAGCTTTCTTT | CASSYAVNTEAFF
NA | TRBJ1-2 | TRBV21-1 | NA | TGTGCCACCTTATCGGGCTATGGCTACACCTTC | CATLSGYGYTF
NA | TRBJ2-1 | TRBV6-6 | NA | TGTGCCAGCAGTTGGCAAGGGGACTACAATGAGCAGTTCTTC | CASSWQGDYNEQFF
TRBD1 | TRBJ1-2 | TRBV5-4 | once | TGTGCCAGCAGCCCCCCGGACAGGGGAAGGGGCTATGGCTACACCTTC | CASSPPDRGRGYGYTF
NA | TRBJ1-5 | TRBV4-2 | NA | TGTGCCAGCAGCCAAGACAGGGTCGGCCAGCCCCAGCATTTT | CASSQDRVGQPQHF
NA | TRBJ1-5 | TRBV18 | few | TGTGCCAGCTCCCGTGGGACGGGTAGCAATCAGCCCCAGCATTTT | CASSRGTGSNQPQHF
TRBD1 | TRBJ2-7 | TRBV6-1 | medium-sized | TGTGCCAGCAGCCATAACCAGGGGGACTCCTACGAGCAGTACTTC | CASSHNQGDSYEQYF
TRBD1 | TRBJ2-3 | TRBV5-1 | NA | TGCGCCAGCAGCCCGGGACAGAACTTAGATACGCAGTATTTT | CASSPGQNLDTQYF
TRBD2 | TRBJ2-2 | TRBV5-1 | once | TGCGCCAGCAGCGGCGGGAGGCCGAACACCGGGGAGCTGTTTTTT | CASSGGRPNTGELFF
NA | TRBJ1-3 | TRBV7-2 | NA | TGTGCCAGCAGCGTTGCAGGGCGTGGAAACACCATATATTTT | CASSVAGRGNTIYF
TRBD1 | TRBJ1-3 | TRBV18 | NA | TGTGCCAGCTCACCTTCGGACAGGGCCGGAAACACCATATATTTT | CASSPSDRAGNTIYF